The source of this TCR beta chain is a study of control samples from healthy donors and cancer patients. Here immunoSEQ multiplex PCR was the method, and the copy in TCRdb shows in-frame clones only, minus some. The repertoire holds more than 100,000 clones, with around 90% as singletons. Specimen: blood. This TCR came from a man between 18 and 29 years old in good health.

The CDR3 here is CASSLQGASLDEQFF. The CDR3 DNA sequence: TGTGCCAGCAGCTTGCAGGGGGCTTCGCTTGATGAGCAGTTCTTC. V and J are TRBV5-5 and TRBJ2-1; 8 bases agree with TRBD1. The J segment lost 8 bases and the V segment lost 1 base, leaving 8 bases of the junction unmatched. This CDR3 region has 15 residues. Germline values: CDR1 SGHKS, CDR2 YYEKEE (reference sequence).